One and the same sample provided the 21 T cell receptor beta chains below, sequenced in a study of T cells in Graves' hyperthyroidism and ophthalmopathy. There were TCR beta CDR3 regions amplified from RNA transcripts. HTBI primers drove first-round RT-PCR of the TCR CDR3. MiXCR, run by TCRdb on the multiplex PCR reads, gives a single entry per CDR3 protein. The sample holds tens of thousands of distinct CDR3 sequences, about 57% seen once. Specimen: blood. These receptors all come from a woman aged 60 to 75 with Graves' ophthalmopathy.

There are many counts of this clonotype. This rearrangement joins TRBV5-1 to TRBJ2-3; D is unclear. Germline CDR1 reads SGHRS; CDR2 reads YFSETQ. The CDR3 contains 14 residues. The V and J ends lost 4 bases and 3 bases respectively, with 12 bases between them. CDR3 DNA: TGCGCCAGCAGCCTTGGGGTTTCAACAGATACGCAGTATTTT. Translation: CASSLGVSTDTQYF.

The V and J genes are TRBV5-4 and TRBJ2-7; TRBD2 matches at 9 bases. V shed 4 bases and J 9 bases; nucleotides not matched to a gene: 14. CDR1 and CDR2 (germline): SGHNT, YYREEE (reference sequence). The CDR3 extends over 15 amino acids. The CDR3 nucleotides are TGTGCCAGCAGCCAAGTGCGGGGGGGGTCAGGTACGCAGTACTTC. Its protein product is CASSQVRGGSGTQYF.

The chain combines TRBV12-3 or TRBV12-4 with TRBJ2-7; TRBD1 matches at 7 bases. The CDR3 runs to 15 residues. With V trimmed by 5 bases and J by 6 bases, 13 bases remained unmatched. The CDR3 sequence: CASSTALTGVGEQYF. DNA of the CDR3: TGTGCCAGCAGTACCGCCTTAACAGGGGTGGGCGAGCAGTACTTC.

The rearrangement links TRBV25-1 to TRBJ2-1; 9 bases align to TRBD2. The CDR3 has 15 amino acids. The junction had 8 bases not matched to a gene; V was cut back by 6 bases and J by 5 bases. Looked up from germline, CDR1 is MGHDK and CDR2 is SYGVNS. The DNA for the CDR3 is TGTGCCAGCAGAGGGGCTAGCGGGATAAACAATGAGCAGTTCTTC. Encoded protein: CASRGASGINNEQFF.

This clonotype showed up many times. V is TRBV4-2 and J is TRBJ2-7, with D possibly matching TRBD2 (6 bases). In germline, CDR1 is LGHNA, CDR2 YNFKEQ. V lost 4 bases and J 1 base, leaving 17 bases between the germline ends. This CDR3 spans 16 amino acids. The CDR3 nucleotides read TGTGCCAGCAGCCCCGACATCGGGAGTGCTTCCTACGAGCAGTACTTC. This gives the protein CASSPDIGSASYEQYF.

The chain combines TRBV20-1 with TRBJ2-3; 13 bases are shared with TRBD2. The CDR3 runs 16 residues. From germline, CDR1 is DFQATT and CDR2 SNEGSKA (reference sequence). The V and J ends lost 3 bases and 2 bases, in that order; junction bases with no gene match: 5. CDR3 in DNA: TGCAGTGCTAGTGCGACTAGCGGGGGGTACACAGATACGCAGTATTTT. Its protein is CSASATSGGYTDTQYF.

This clonotype was detected ten times or more. The chain recombines TRBV29-1 with TRBJ2-3; D ambiguous. Trimming left V 6 bases short and J 3 bases short, with 10 bases between. The CDR3 has 12 amino acids. Per the germline V gene, CDR1 is SQVTM and CDR2 is ANQGSEA. CDR3 sequence reads: CSVSDGTDTQYF. The CDR3 coding sequence is TGCAGCGTCTCTGACGGGACAGATACGCAGTATTTT.

The rearrangement links TRBV24-1 to TRBJ2-7; TRBD1 matches at 7 bases. The junction had 5 bases not matched to a gene; V was cut back by 4 bases and J by 0 bases. From germline, CDR1 is KGHDR and CDR2 SFDVKD. The CDR3 contains 15 residues. The CDR3 spells CATSDRDRVSYEQYF. The CDR3 region has the DNA TGTGCCACCAGTGACCGCGACAGGGTCTCCTACGAGCAGTACTTC.

The chain carries TRBV24-1 and TRBJ2-1, with D possibly matching TRBD2 (6 bases). Trimming removed 1 base at V and 4 bases at J, with 7 bases between. Germline assignment: CDR1 KGHDR and CDR2 SFDVKD. The CDR3 is 14 amino acids. CDR3 bases: TGTGCCACCAGTGATTTACGGGAGTACAATGAGCAGTTCTTC. Protein sequence: CATSDLREYNEQFF.

CDR3 region: CASSLLATDTQYF. CDR3 DNA sequence: TGCGCCAGCAGCTTGTTAGCCACAGATACGCAGTATTTT. This chain connects TRBV5-1 to TRBJ2-3, with no clear D. CDR3 length: 13 amino acids. Germline V CDR1 and CDR2: SGHRS, YFSETQ. Trimming cost V 1 base and J 2 bases, with 5 bases left between them.

Regarding this clonotype: A single base separates this from a much larger clone, so it may be a read error. This chain connects TRBV13 to TRBJ2-7; D is perhaps TRBD1 or TRBD2 (5 bases each). V gave up 5 bases and J gave up 7 bases, with 21 bases separating them. Germline V gene data show CDR1 as PRHDT and CDR2 as FYEKMQ (reference sequence). The CDR3 has 15 residues. The CDR3 loop is CASSPRTWGYNEQYF. The CDR3 DNA is TGTGCCAGCAGCCCCCGGACTTGGGGGTACAATGAGCAGTACTTC.

With respect to this clonotype: At one end the junction does not follow the germline gene, possibly because of a read error. The chain links TRBV7-8 to TRBJ2-1; the match to TRBD2 covers 14 bases. CDR3 length: 17 residues. CDR1 and CDR2 (germline): SGHVS, FQNEAQ. CDR3 nucleotide sequence: TGTGCCATCAGCCCCGCACCCGGACTAGCGGGAGGAGGTGAGCAGTTCTTC. Translated: CAISPAPGLAGGGEQFF.

The rearrangement links TRBV4-1 to TRBJ1-4; D not certain. The germline V gene encodes CDR1 MGHRA and CDR2 YSYEKL. The CDR3 has 15 amino acids. Trimming removed 4 bases from V and 5 bases from J, with 14 bases in between. The CDR3 here is CASSRLAAYNEKLFF. In DNA, the CDR3 is TGCGCCAGCAGCCGACTAGCGGCCTACAATGAAAAACTGTTTTTT.

This chain connects TRBV29-1 to TRBJ1-5, with 8 positions matching TRBD1. V shed 4 bases and J 3 bases; nucleotides not matched to a gene: 2. The CDR3 is made up of 13 amino acids. Germline V CDR1 and CDR2: SQVTM, ANQGSEA. The chain's CDR3 is CSVADRANQPQHF. Here the CDR3 DNA reads TGCAGCGTTGCGGACAGGGCCAATCAGCCCCAGCATTTT.

As regards this clonotype: This likely comes from a read error, as the CDR3 has no conserved phenylalanine or tryptophan at its end. The chain has TRBV19 and TRBJ1-1; TRBD1 agrees at 8 bases. CDR1 is LNHDA and CDR2 is SQIVND in the germline V gene (reference sequence). This CDR3 has 15 residues. The V gene end was trimmed by 8 bases and the J gene end by 0 bases; junction bases not matched to a gene: 8. The CDR3 region has the DNA TGTGCCAGTGAGGACAGGGATGAAATGAACACTGAAGCTTTCTCT. This gives the protein CASEDRDEMNTEAFS.

In its sample, this clonotype was seen many times. The J gene is TRBJ2-3, the V gene TRBV19; TRBD2 matches 10 bases. Germline V gene sequence: CDR1 LNHDA, CDR2 SQIVND (reference sequence). V lost 5 bases to trimming and J lost 0 bases; unmatched junction nucleotides: 2. The CDR3 extends over 15 amino acids. The CDR3 protein is CASSGTSASTDTQYF. The DNA of the CDR3 is TGTGCCAGTAGTGGGACTAGCGCTAGCACAGATACGCAGTATTTT.

Details on this clonotype: The conserved phenylalanine or tryptophan is not found at the CDR3 terminus, so this likely reflects a read error. This chain connects TRBV20-1 to TRBJ1-3; no definite D call. Deletions cut 8 bases from V and 3 bases from J, with 8 bases between. Germline V gives CDR1 DFQATT, CDR2 SNEGSKA (reference sequence). This CDR3 comprises 11 residues. For the CDR3, the DNA is TGCAGTACACCCCATGGAAACACCATATATTAT. Translating gives CSTPHGNTIYY.

V usage is TRBV10-3 and J usage is TRBJ1-2, with 7 bases lining up with TRBD1. The V and J ends lost 9 bases and 3 bases, in that order; junction bases with no gene match: 4. The CDR3 sequence is 12 residues long. Germline CDR1 is ENHRY and CDR2 is SYGVKD. Here the CDR3 DNA reads TGTGCCATGACAGGGTATGACTATGGCTACACCTTC. Its translation: CAMTGYDYGYTF.

In its sample, this clonotype was seen a few times. J is TRBJ2-7 and V is TRBV28; 9 positions match TRBD1. Germline CDR1 is MDHEN and CDR2 is SYDVKM. The CDR3 has 17 residues. V dropped 6 bases and J dropped 2; count of bases not matched to a gene: 14. DNA for the CDR3: TGTGCCAGCAGCTACCTTGGGACAGGGCCCCCCCCCTACGAGCAGTACTTC. Translating gives CASSYLGTGPPPYEQYF.

This clonotype was observed a handful of times. The chain combines TRBV11-3 with TRBJ1-5; D gene ambiguous. The CDR3 is 15 amino acids. V lost 3 bases to trimming and J lost 0 bases, with 9 bases between them. The germline V gene encodes CDR1 SGHNT and CDR2 YENEEA. CDR3 residues: CASSLTPLSNQPQHF. The CDR3 nucleotides are TGTGCCAGCAGCTTGACACCCCTTAGCAATCAGCCCCAGCATTTT.

The rearrangement joins TRBV5-4 to TRBJ2-3; D gene uncertain. There are 12 residues in the CDR3. CDR1 and CDR2 (germline): SGHNT, YYREEE (reference sequence). V lost 0 bases and J lost 3, with 2 bases in between. Here the CDR3 reads CASSLATDTQYF. Written as DNA, the CDR3 is TGTGCCAGCAGCTTGGCGACAGATACGCAGTATTTT.